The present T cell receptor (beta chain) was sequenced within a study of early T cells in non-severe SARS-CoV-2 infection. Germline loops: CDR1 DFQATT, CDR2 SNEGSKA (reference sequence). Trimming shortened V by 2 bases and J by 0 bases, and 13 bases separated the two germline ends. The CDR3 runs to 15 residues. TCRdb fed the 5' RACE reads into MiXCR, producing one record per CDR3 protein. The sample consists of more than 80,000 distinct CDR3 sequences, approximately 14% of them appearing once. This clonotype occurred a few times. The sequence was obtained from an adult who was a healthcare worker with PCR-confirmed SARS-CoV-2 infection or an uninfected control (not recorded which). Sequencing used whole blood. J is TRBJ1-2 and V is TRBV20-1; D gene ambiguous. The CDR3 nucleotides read TGCAGTGCTAGACCTTCGGACGGATCTAACTATGGCTACACCTTC. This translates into CSARPSDGSNYGYTF.